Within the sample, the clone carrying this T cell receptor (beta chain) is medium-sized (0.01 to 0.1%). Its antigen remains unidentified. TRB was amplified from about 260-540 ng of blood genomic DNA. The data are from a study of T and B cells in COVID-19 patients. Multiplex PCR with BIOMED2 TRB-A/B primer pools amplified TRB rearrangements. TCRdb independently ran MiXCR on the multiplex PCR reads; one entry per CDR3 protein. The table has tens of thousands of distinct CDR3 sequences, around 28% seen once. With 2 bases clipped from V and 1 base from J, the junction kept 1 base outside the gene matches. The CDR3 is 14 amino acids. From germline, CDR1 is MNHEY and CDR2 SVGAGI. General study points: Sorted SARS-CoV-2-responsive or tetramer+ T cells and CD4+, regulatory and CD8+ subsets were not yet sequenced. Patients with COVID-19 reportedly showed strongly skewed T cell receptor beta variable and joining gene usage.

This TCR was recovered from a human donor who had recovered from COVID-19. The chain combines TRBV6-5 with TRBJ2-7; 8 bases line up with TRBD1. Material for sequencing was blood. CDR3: CASSYRDRSYEQYF. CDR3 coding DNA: TGTGCCAGCAGTTACCGGGACAGGTCCTACGAGCAGTACTTC.